The sequence of this TCR beta chain was determined in a study of blood T cell repertoires in COVID-19. Background on the study: PBMCs, B-cell-depleted T cells, or T cells provided the cDNA or gDNA that made up the material.

Clones were sequenced by immunoSEQ multiplex PCR, and TCRdb holds only the in-frame ones, with some missing. The table records a few hundred thousand clones, 70% to 90% of them present only once. Trimming pared 3 bases from V and 3 bases from J, leaving 8 bases between. Germline lookup yields CDR1 MNHEY and CDR2 SMNVEV (reference sequence). The CDR3 extends over 13 amino acids. The receptor was derived from a woman in her forties or fifties who had recovered from COVID-19. The sample comprised peripheral blood. The chain is built from TRBV27 and TRBJ1-2; D is unresolved. CDR3 DNA sequence: TGTGCCAGCAGTTTGAACAGAGACTATGGCTACACCTTC. This sequence encodes CASSLNRDYGYTF.